Presented here are 3 T cell receptor beta chains from one specimen sequenced in a study of cytomegalovirus exposure and HLA in healthy donors. Use of 60 Vbeta and 13 Jbeta primers characterized the PCR. Only in-frame clones appear in the TCRdb table, and some are missing; sequencing was by immunoSEQ multiplex PCR. The data show 75,000 to 90,000 clones, with 55% to 65% seen just once and 15% held by the top ten. Sample: PBMCs. Every receptor here comes from a woman between 35 and 50 years old in good health and CMV-seropositive.

This rearrangement joins TRBV28 to TRBJ2-3; 13 bases fit TRBD2. The CDR3 runs 15 residues. Germline V gene lookup returns CDR1 MDHEN and CDR2 SYDVKM. V dropped 5 bases and J dropped 2; count of bases not matched to a gene: 1. CDR3 region: CASSGTSGDTDTQYF. In DNA, the CDR3 is TGTGCCAGCAGTGGGACTAGCGGGGACACAGATACGCAGTATTTT. Drawing the rest from reference TRBV28 and TRBJ2-3, the complete variable domain is DVKVTQSSRYLVKRTGEKVFLECVQDMDHENMFWYRQDPGLGLRLIYFSYDVKMKEKGDIPEGYSVSREKKERFSLILESASTNQTSMYLCASSGTSGDTDTQYFGPGTRLTVL.

The chain has TRBV7-8 and TRBJ1-1, with TRBD1 matching over 7 bases. With V trimmed by 6 bases and J by 0 bases, 7 bases remained unmatched. The germline CDR1 and CDR2 sequences are SGHVS and FQNEAQ. The length of the CDR3 is 15 residues. The CDR3 loop reads CASRLQGSMNTEAFF. In DNA, the CDR3 is TGTGCCAGCAGACTACAGGGGTCAATGAACACTGAAGCTTTCTTT.

This chain uses TRBV6-6 with TRBJ2-1; 7 nucleotides match TRBD2. Unmatched junction bases numbered 2, after V lost 6 bases and J lost 0 bases. Germline values: CDR1 MNHNY, CDR2 SVGAGI (reference sequence). The CDR3 length is 14 residues. CDR3 residues: CASSGTTSYNEQFF. The CDR3 DNA reads as TGTGCCAGCAGCGGGACTACCTCCTACAATGAGCAGTTCTTC.